Sequencing of this T cell receptor (beta chain) was carried out in a study of blood T cell repertoires in COVID-19. The trim removed 2 bases at V and 6 bases at J, leaving 5 bases unmatched. This CDR3 region has 14 residues. Per germline, CDR1 GTSNPN and CDR2 SVGIG (reference sequence). Libraries were prepared by immunoSEQ multiplex PCR; TCRdb keeps only in-frame clonotypes and omits some of them. This table has under 350,000 clones, 85% to 90% appearing once. This TCR came from a man aged 25-40 years who had recovered from COVID-19. The sequencing sample was made of PBMCs or T cells enriched from blood (not recorded which). This chain uses TRBV30 with TRBJ2-4; 9 bases fit TRBD1. CDR3 sequence (DNA): TGTGCCTGGAGTCCCGGGACAGGGCCAAACATTCAGTACTTC. Protein sequence: CAWSPGTGPNIQYF.